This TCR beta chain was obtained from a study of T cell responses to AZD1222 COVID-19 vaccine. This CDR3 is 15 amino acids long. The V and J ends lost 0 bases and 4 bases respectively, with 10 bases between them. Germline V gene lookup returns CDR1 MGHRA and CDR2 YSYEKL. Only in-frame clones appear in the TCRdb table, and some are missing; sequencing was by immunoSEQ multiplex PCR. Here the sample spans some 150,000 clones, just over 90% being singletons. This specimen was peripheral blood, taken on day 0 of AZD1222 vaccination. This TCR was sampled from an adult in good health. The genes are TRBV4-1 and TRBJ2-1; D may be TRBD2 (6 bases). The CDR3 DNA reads TGCGCCAGCAGCCAAGAGGGGACTTATTACAATGAGCAGTTCTTC. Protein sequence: CASSQEGTYYNEQFF.